This T cell receptor (beta chain) was observed in a study of technical replicates of blood from several donors. Looked up from germline, CDR1 is SGHVS and CDR2 is FQNEAQ. CDR3 length: 14 amino acids. Trimming removed 3 bases at V and 4 bases at J, with 13 bases between. Generated by immunoSEQ multiplex PCR, the TCRdb table keeps only in-frame clones and is missing some. This table holds under 45,000 clones, over 95% found once. The chain couples TRBV7-8 to TRBJ2-7, with D maybe TRBD1 (5 bases). This TCR derives from a human donor in good health. Sequencing was carried out using T cells isolated from PBMCs. The CDR3: CASSLGKGPYEQYF. In nucleotides, the CDR3 is TGTGCCAGCAGCTTGGGAAAGGGGCCTTACGAGCAGTACTTC. The full variable domain, in which reference TRBV7-8 and TRBJ2-7 provide the parts outside the CDR3, is GAGVSQSPRYKVAKRGQDVALRCDPISGHVSLFWYQQALGQGPEFLTYFQNEAQLDKSGLPSDRFFAERPEGSVSTLKIQRTQQEDSAVYLCASSLGKGPYEQYFGPGTRLTVT.